Shown below are 30 T cell receptor beta chains from a single sample sequenced in a study of CD8+CD57+ T cells in acquired aplastic anemia. TCR beta VDJ combinations and CDR3 sequences were profiled from genomic DNA. TCRdb fed the reads into MiXCR, producing one record per CDR3 protein. Of about 130,000 distinct CDR3 sequences listed, roughly 40% are singletons. The specimen was sorted CD4+, CD8+, or CD8+CD57+ T cells (not recorded which) from PBMCs. Receptors originate from a human donor in good health, serving as a control.

The chain links TRBV7-9 to TRBJ1-5; unclear D gene. Germline V gene lookup returns CDR1 SEHNR and CDR2 FQNEAQ (reference sequence). V shed 6 bases and J shed 4 bases, with 13 bases lying between them. The CDR3 spans 14 residues. DNA for the CDR3: TGTGCCAGCAGTTTGACGGATACGAATCAGCCCCAGCATTTT. It encodes CASSLTDTNQPQHF.

At least ten counts were recorded for this clonotype. The chain recombines TRBV4-2 with TRBJ2-5, with TRBD2 matching over 11 bases. Germline V gene lookup returns CDR1 LGHNA and CDR2 YNFKEQ. The junction had 9 bases not matched to a gene; V was cut back by 4 bases and J by 5 bases. The CDR3 has 16 residues. The CDR3: CASSRDPTSGMETQYF. The CDR3 bases are TGTGCCAGCAGCCGAGACCCGACTAGCGGGATGGAGACCCAGTACTTC.

V gene TRBV28 combines with J gene TRBJ1-1, with 8 bases lining up with TRBD1. CDR3 length: 15 amino acids. J was trimmed by 0 bases and V by 6 bases; bases with no gene match: 6. Germline assignment: CDR1 MDHEN and CDR2 SYDVKM. The CDR3 bases are TGTGCCAGCAGCACAGGGGGAATTCTGAACACTGAAGCTTTCTTT. This codes for CASSTGGILNTEAFF.

This clonotype occurred many times. DNA for the CDR3: TGCAGTGCAGAGGGTCGGGTGATGAACACTGAAGCTTTCTTT. Translation: CSAEGRVMNTEAFF. The chain joins TRBV20-1 to TRBJ1-1; D remains ambiguous. The V and J ends lost 6 bases and 0 bases respectively, with 14 bases between them. This CDR3 region has 14 residues. CDR1 and CDR2 from the germline V gene are DFQATT and SNEGSKA (reference sequence).

This clonotype appeared many times. The chain uses TRBV10-2 and TRBJ2-1, with TRBD1 matching 8 bases. Germline V gene lookup returns CDR1 WSHSY and CDR2 SAAADI. The CDR3 loop spans 12 amino acids. Germline trimming cut 8 bases from V and 7 bases from J; bases unmatched to any gene: 4. The CDR3 here is CASSGGRNEQFF. In DNA form, the CDR3 reads TGCGCCAGCTCAGGGGGCCGGAATGAGCAGTTCTTC.

The chain joins TRBV11-1 to TRBJ1-2; TRBD1 agrees at 7 bases. Germline V gene data show CDR1 as SGHAT and CDR2 as FQDESV (reference sequence). The J segment lost 2 bases and the V segment lost 5 bases, leaving 11 bases of the junction unmatched. This CDR3 is 16 amino acids long. The CDR3 DNA is TGTGCCAGCAGCCCTAGGGGGACAGAAATAAACTATGGCTACACCTTC. It translates to CASSPRGTEINYGYTF.

This clonotype showed up many times. V and J are TRBV20-1 and TRBJ2-1; 9 bases map to TRBD2. The CDR3 has 15 amino acids. Trimming at V came to 6 bases and at J to 7 bases, leaving 13 bases not matched to a gene. The V gene's germline CDR1 is DFQATT and CDR2 SNEGSKA (reference sequence). The CDR3 spells CSAVEGAGGLNEQFF. The CDR3 DNA is TGCAGTGCCGTCGAGGGAGCGGGAGGACTAAATGAGCAGTTCTTC.

This clonotype was counted many times. The chain employs TRBV19 and TRBJ1-6, with D maybe TRBD1 (5 bases). Germline loops: CDR1 LNHDA, CDR2 SQIVND (reference sequence). V was pared by 7 bases and J by 5 bases, with 12 bases between. The CDR3 runs to 14 residues. The DNA of the CDR3 is TGTGCCAGTAATCCAGGGCCTAATAATTCACCCCTCCACTTT. Amino acids: CASNPGPNNSPLHF.

This clonotype was seen more than once but under ten times. This chain links TRBV6-1 with TRBJ2-2; D is perhaps TRBD1 (6 bases). Germline CDR1 is MNHNS and CDR2 is SASEGT. The CDR3 is made up of 15 amino acids. V was cut by 0 bases and J by 7 bases, with 12 bases left in between. Written as DNA, the CDR3 is TGTGCCAGCAGTGAAGCTCGACAGGTGGTCGGGGAGCTGTTTTTT. It is translated as CASSEARQVVGELFF.

This clonotype has only one observation. An end of the junction does not agree with germline; a read error may underlie this. The chain links TRBV6-1 to TRBJ2-1; no reliable D call. CDR1 MNHNS and CDR2 SASEGT come from the germline V gene. This CDR3 comprises 15 residues. The CDR3 nucleotides are TGTGCCACCCAAGGGAAGCGCCTTTCCTACAATGAGCAGCTCTTC. Translating gives CATQGKRLSYNEQLF.

CDR3 residues: CASGTGSTDTQYF. The CDR3 nucleotides read TGTGCCAGCGGGACAGGGAGCACAGATACGCAGTATTTT. The rearrangement joins TRBV9 to TRBJ2-3, with 9 bases fitting TRBD1. The CDR3 contains 13 residues. Unmatched junction bases numbered 0, after V lost 7 bases and J lost 0 bases. Germline CDR1 reads SGDLS; CDR2 reads YYNGEE. The variable domain in full, with the rest retrieved from reference TRBV9 and TRBJ2-3, is DSGVTQTPKHLITATGQRVTLRCSPRSGDLSVYWYQQSLDQGLQFLIQYYNGEERAKGNILERFSAQQFPDLHSELNLSSLELGDSALYFCASGTGSTDTQYFGPGTRLTVL.

This clonotype was counted at least ten times. The rearrangement uses TRBV7-2 and TRBJ2-5; D assignment may be TRBD1 or TRBD2 (5 bases each). The CDR3 sequence is 14 residues long. Trimming cost V 1 base and J 0 bases, with 6 bases left between them. The germline gives CDR1 SGHTA, CDR2 FQGNSA. CDR3 nucleotides: TGTGCCAGCAGCTTAGGGGGGAACCAAGAGACCCAGTACTTC. Protein sequence: CASSLGGNQETQYF.

J is TRBJ2-3 and V is TRBV7-2, with D perhaps TRBD2 (6 bases). Per germline, CDR1 SGHTA and CDR2 FQGNSA. Trimming stripped 3 bases from V and 2 bases from J, with 12 bases between. CDR3 length equals 15 residues. The CDR3 reads CASSFRDSNTDTQYF. The CDR3 DNA sequence: TGTGCCAGCAGCTTCCGGGACTCGAACACAGATACGCAGTATTTT. Full variable domain (remainder filled in from reference TRBV7-2 and TRBJ2-3): GAGVSQSPSNKVTEKGKDVELRCDPISGHTALYWYRQSLGQGLEFLIYFQGNSAPDKSGLPSDRFSAERTGGSVSTLTIQRTQQEDSAVYLCASSFRDSNTDTQYFGPGTRLTVL.

Concerning this clonotype: The germline gene is not matched at one end of the junction; a read error may be the cause. This rearrangement joins TRBV6-5 to TRBJ1-1; D not resolved. CDR1 MNHEY and CDR2 SVGAGI come from the germline V gene. This CDR3 has 14 residues. The CDR3 loop reads CASSYAEVVADAFF. CDR3 in DNA: TGTGCCAGCAGTTACGCAGAGGTAGTAGCTGATGCTTTCTTT.

This clonotype was recorded at least ten times. The rearrangement joins TRBV20-1 to TRBJ2-3; D might be TRBD2 (5 bases). Germline-derived CDR1 and CDR2 are DFQATT and SNEGSKA (reference sequence). The CDR3 is made up of 15 amino acids. Trimming pared 4 bases from V and 0 bases from J, leaving 14 bases between. The CDR3 DNA is TGCAGTGCTACCCAGGTTAGCGTGAGCACAGATACGCAGTATTTT. Protein: CSATQVSVSTDTQYF.

In its sample, this clonotype was seen many times. V usage is TRBV6-1 and J usage is TRBJ1-4; D is perhaps TRBD1 (6 bases). Germline loops: CDR1 MNHNS, CDR2 SASEGT. Deletions cut 6 bases from V and 5 bases from J, with 13 bases between. This CDR3 is 14 amino acids long. This CDR3 is CASRTQGFNEKLFF. CDR3 nucleotides: TGTGCCAGCAGGACGCAGGGGTTCAATGAAAAACTGTTTTTT.

On this clonotype itself: This could be a read error, since a much larger clone is one nucleotide away. The chain joins TRBV4-1 to TRBJ2-2, with D perhaps TRBD2 (7 bases). V dropped 6 bases and J dropped 12 bases, with 35 bases sitting between them. CDR3 length: 19 amino acids. Germline loops: CDR1 MGHRA, CDR2 YSYEKL. CDR3 in DNA: TGCGCCAGCAGACAACTGGGACATGGGACTAAAGGCATGGGGGGTCAGCTGTTTTTT. This translates into CASRQLGHGTKGMGGQLFF.

This clonotype was seen at least ten times. J is TRBJ2-7 and V is TRBV2, with 9 bases aligning to TRBD1. V shed 8 bases, J shed 6 bases, and the junction held 8 bases outside the gene matches. This CDR3 is 13 amino acids long. In germline, CDR1 is SNHLY, CDR2 FYNNEI. The CDR3 here is CASGDRGASEQYF. CDR3 bases: TGTGCCAGCGGAGACAGGGGGGCCTCCGAGCAGTACTTC.

This clonotype was detected ten times or more. V gene TRBV9 combines with J gene TRBJ2-7; D gene unclear. Germline V gene sequence: CDR1 SGDLS, CDR2 YYNGEE. The CDR3 has 14 residues. V gave up 0 bases and J gave up 2 bases, with 9 bases separating them. As DNA, the CDR3 is TGTGCCAGCAGCGTAGGAATCGGAACCTACGAGCAGTACTTC. Amino acid sequence: CASSVGIGTYEQYF. The whole variable domain, filled in from reference TRBV9 and TRBJ2-7, reads DSGVTQTPKHLITATGQRVTLRCSPRSGDLSVYWYQQSLDQGLQFLIQYYNGEERAKGNILERFSAQQFPDLHSELNLSSLELGDSALYFCASSVGIGTYEQYFGPGTRLTVT.

At least ten counts were recorded for this clonotype. V usage is TRBV9 and J usage is TRBJ2-3; 7 bases line up with TRBD2. Germline V gene lookup returns CDR1 SGDLS and CDR2 YYNGEE. V dropped 0 bases and J dropped 0; count of bases not matched to a gene: 7. The length of the CDR3 is 17 residues. The CDR3, as DNA: TGTGCCAGCAGCGTAGGAGCGAGCGGGGTTAGCACAGATACGCAGTATTTT. It encodes CASSVGASGVSTDTQYF.

The chain joins TRBV5-1 to TRBJ2-7; no firm D call. Germline V CDR1 and CDR2: SGHRS, YFSETQ. This CDR3 is 15 amino acids long. Trimming took 0 bases from V and 4 from J, leaving 14 bases between them. The CDR3 reads CASSLADRGLYEQYF. For the CDR3, the DNA is TGCGCCAGCAGCTTGGCCGATCGAGGATTATACGAGCAGTACTTC.

In its sample, this clonotype was seen many times. The genes are TRBV6-5 and TRBJ2-1, with unresolved D. The CDR3 covers 14 residues. The V and J ends lost 4 bases and 3 bases respectively, with 10 bases between them. Germline lookup yields CDR1 MNHEY and CDR2 SVGAGI. CDR3 in amino acids: CASSLADDYNEQFF. The CDR3 bases are TGTGCCAGCAGTTTAGCAGATGACTACAATGAGCAGTTCTTC.

This clonotype appeared many times. The chain links TRBV6-5 to TRBJ1-5; TRBD1 matches at 7 bases. From germline, CDR1 is MNHEY and CDR2 SVGAGI. CDR3 length: 14 amino acids. The trim removed 6 bases at V and 3 bases at J, leaving 5 bases unmatched. CDR3 amino acids: CASRKQGNNQPQHF. The CDR3 nucleotides read TGTGCCAGCAGGAAACAGGGGAACAATCAGCCCCAGCATTTT.

As regards this clonotype: Sequence at one end of the junction differs from germline and may be a read error. The chain joins TRBV7-2 to TRBJ1-1; 7 nucleotides line up with TRBD1. Germline V CDR1 and CDR2: SGHTA, FQGNSA. The length of the CDR3 is 14 residues. The CDR3 sequence is CASSLDRVNTKAFF. CDR3 coding DNA: TGTGCCAGCAGCCTCGACAGGGTGAACACTAAAGCTTTCTTT.

In this sample, this clonotype turned up many times. The chain is built from TRBV10-1 and TRBJ2-3, with TRBD2 matching 7 bases. There are 14 residues in the CDR3. The ends lost 4 bases at V and 3 bases at J; junction bases unmatched: 4. Germline V CDR1 and CDR2: WNHNN, SYGVQD (reference sequence). CDR3 in amino acids: CASSVSSGTDTQYF. CDR3 bases: TGCGCCAGCAGTGTGAGTAGCGGGACAGATACGCAGTATTTT.

This chain joins TRBV18 and TRBJ2-1; 10 bases are shared with TRBD1. The CDR3 extends over 15 amino acids. The J segment lost 5 bases and the V segment lost 5 bases, leaving 6 bases of the junction unmatched. Looked up from germline, CDR1 is KGHSH and CDR2 is LQKENI. The chain's CDR3 is CASSATGQGNNEQFF. The CDR3 DNA follows: TGTGCCAGCTCAGCGACGGGACAGGGGAACAATGAGCAGTTCTTC.

The chain joins TRBV4-1 to TRBJ1-1, with 8 bases fitting TRBD1. The junction had 2 bases not matched to a gene; V was cut back by 5 bases and J by 0 bases. From germline, CDR1 is MGHRA and CDR2 YSYEKL. The length of the CDR3 is 14 residues. For the CDR3, the DNA is TGCGCCAGCAGCTGGGGACAGGTGAACACTGAAGCTTTCTTT. This translates into CASSWGQVNTEAFF.

The chain couples TRBV24-1 to TRBJ2-3; D possibly corresponds to TRBD1 (7 bases). CDR1 KGHDR and CDR2 SFDVKD come from the germline V gene. V lost 8 bases and J 4 bases, leaving 15 bases between the germline ends. The CDR3 extends over 14 amino acids. The CDR3 sequence is CATMAGGYADTQYF. The CDR3 DNA reads TGTGCCACCATGGCAGGGGGGTACGCAGATACGCAGTATTTT.

About this clonotype itself: The junction shows a germline mismatch at one end, possibly a read error. V is TRBV2 and J is TRBJ2-5, with 9 bases lining up with TRBD1. CDR1 and CDR2 from the germline V gene are SNHLY and FYNNEI. This CDR3 comprises 15 residues. The CDR3: CASVTGTGYQETLYF. The CDR3 DNA follows: TGTGCCAGCGTTACCGGGACAGGGTATCAAGAGACCCTGTACTTC.

This clonotype was observed at least ten times. The chain employs TRBV10-3 and TRBJ2-3; 10 bases are a match to TRBD2. Germline assignment: CDR1 ENHRY and CDR2 SYGVKD. V was pared by 7 bases and J by 7 bases, with 11 bases of the junction left unmatched. The CDR3 is 15 amino acids. The CDR3 DNA reads as TGTGCCATCATGTCTAGCGGGGGTGATATAAATACGCAGTATTTT. The encoded protein is CAIMSSGGDINTQYF.